This T cell receptor (beta chain) was recovered during a study of CD8+CD57+ T cells in acquired aplastic anemia. Only a few counts were recorded for this clonotype. The CDR3 spans 12 residues. V was pared by 7 bases and J by 4 bases, with 5 bases of the junction left unmatched. In germline, CDR1 is SQVTM, CDR2 ANQGSEA. TCR beta VDJ and CDR3 profiles were obtained from a genomic DNA template. TCRdb fed the reads into MiXCR, producing one record per CDR3 protein. The data contain about 110,000 distinct CDR3 sequences, roughly 50% of them singletons. The material sequenced was sorted CD4+, CD8+, or CD8+CD57+ T cells (not recorded which) from PBMCs. This TCR was sampled from a human donor in good health, serving as a control. The chain couples TRBV29-1 to TRBJ2-5; 8 positions match TRBD2. Here the CDR3 DNA reads TGCAGCGCCCAGACTAGCGTAGAGACCCAGTACTTC. It yields the protein CSAQTSVETQYF.